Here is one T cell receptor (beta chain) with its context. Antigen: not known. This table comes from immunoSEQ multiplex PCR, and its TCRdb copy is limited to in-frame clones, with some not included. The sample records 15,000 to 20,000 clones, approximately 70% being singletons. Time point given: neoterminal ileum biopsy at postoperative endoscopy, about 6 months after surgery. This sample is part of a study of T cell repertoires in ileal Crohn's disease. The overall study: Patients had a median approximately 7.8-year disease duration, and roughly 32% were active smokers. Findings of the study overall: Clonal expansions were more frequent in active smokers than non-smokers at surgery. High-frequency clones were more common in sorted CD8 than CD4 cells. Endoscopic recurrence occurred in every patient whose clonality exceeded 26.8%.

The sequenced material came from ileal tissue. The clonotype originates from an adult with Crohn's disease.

The CDR3 protein is CASRARQGRNSPLHF. Here the CDR3 DNA reads TGCGCCAGCAGGGCTAGACAGGGTAGAAATTCACCCCTCCACTTT. This sequence joins TRBV10-2 and TRBJ1-6, with 7 bases that match TRBD1. Germline CDR1 WSHSY, CDR2 SAAADI. J was trimmed by 7 bases and V by 6 bases; bases with no gene match: 9. The CDR3 sequence is 15 residues long.